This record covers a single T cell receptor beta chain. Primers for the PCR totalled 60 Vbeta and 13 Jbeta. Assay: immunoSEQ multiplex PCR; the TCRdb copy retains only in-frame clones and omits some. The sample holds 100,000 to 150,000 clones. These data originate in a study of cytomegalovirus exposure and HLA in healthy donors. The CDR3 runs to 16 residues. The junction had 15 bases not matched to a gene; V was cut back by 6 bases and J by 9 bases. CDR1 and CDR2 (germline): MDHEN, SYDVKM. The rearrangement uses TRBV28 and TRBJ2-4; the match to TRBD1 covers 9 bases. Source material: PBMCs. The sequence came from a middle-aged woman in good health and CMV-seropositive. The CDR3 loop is CASSTIRDRGIAIQYF. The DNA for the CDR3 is TGTGCCAGCAGCACTATACGCGACAGGGGGATTGCCATTCAGTACTTC.